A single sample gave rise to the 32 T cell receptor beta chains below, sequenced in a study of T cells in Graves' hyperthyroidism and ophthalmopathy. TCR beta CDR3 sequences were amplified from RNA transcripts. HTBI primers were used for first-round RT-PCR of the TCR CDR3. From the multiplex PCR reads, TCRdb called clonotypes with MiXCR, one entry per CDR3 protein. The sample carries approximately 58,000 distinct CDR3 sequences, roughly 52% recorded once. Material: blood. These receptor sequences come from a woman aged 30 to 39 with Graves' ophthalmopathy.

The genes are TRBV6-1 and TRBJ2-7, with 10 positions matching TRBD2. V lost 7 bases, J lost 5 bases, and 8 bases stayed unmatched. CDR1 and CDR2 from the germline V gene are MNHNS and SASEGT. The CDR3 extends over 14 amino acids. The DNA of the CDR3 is TGTGCCAGCACTAACGGACTAGCGGCGCACGAGCAGTACTTC. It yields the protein CASTNGLAAHEQYF.

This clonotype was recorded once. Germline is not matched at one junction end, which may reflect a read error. CDR3 DNA sequence: TGTGCCAGCACCAGACGGGGACAGGGGGGGGAAAAACTGACTTTT. Protein: CASTRRGQGGEKLTF. The chain links TRBV2 to TRBJ1-4, with 11 bases aligning to TRBD1. The CDR3 extends over 15 amino acids. Germline CDR1 and CDR2: SNHLY and FYNNEI.

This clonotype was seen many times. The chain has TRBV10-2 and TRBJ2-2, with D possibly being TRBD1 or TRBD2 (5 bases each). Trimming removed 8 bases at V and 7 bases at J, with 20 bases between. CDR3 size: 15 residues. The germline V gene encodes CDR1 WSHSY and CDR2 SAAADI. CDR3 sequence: CASRTESGADGELFF. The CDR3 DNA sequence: TGCGCCAGCCGAACGGAGTCCGGGGCAGACGGGGAGCTGTTTTTT.

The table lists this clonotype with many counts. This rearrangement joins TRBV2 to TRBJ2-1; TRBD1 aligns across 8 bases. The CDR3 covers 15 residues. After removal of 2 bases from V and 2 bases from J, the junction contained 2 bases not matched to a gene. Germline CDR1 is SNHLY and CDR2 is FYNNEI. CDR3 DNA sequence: TGTGCCAGCAGTGAACAGGGGGCAGCCTACAATGAGCAGTTCTTC. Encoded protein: CASSEQGAAYNEQFF.

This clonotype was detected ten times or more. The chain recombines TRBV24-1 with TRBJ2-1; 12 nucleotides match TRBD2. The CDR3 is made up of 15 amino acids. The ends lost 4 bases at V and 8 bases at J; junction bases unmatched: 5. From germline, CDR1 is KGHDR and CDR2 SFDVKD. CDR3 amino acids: CATSDFRTSGDEQFF. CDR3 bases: TGTGCCACCAGTGACTTCCGGACTAGCGGGGATGAGCAGTTCTTC.

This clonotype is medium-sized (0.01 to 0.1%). The CDR3 spells CASSIPPGEANTEAFF. DNA of the CDR3: TGTGCCAGTAGTATTCCGCCAGGCGAGGCTAACACTGAAGCTTTCTTT. V usage is TRBV19 and J usage is TRBJ1-1; D ambiguous. Germline V CDR1 and CDR2: LNHDA, SQIVND (reference sequence). V lost 3 bases to trimming and J lost 2 bases, with 16 bases between them. This CDR3 is 16 amino acids long.

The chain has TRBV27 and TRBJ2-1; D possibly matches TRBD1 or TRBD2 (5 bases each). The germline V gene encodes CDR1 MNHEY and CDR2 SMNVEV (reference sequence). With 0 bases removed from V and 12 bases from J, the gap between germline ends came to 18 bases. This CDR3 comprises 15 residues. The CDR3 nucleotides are TGTGCCAGCAGTTTATCCAACCAACCCCCGGGACCGCAGTTCTTC. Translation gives CASSLSNQPPGPQFF.

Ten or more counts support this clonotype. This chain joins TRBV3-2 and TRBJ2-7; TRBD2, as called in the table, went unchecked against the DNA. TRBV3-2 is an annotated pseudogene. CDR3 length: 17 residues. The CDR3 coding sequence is TGTGCCAGCAGCCAATTTAGGACTAGCGGGAGGGCTAACGAGCAGTACTTC. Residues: CASSQFRTSGRANEQYF.

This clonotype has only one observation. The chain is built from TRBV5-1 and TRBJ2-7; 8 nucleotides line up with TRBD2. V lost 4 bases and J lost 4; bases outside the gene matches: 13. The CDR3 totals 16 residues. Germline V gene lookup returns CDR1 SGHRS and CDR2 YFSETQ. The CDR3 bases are TGCGCCAGCAGCCCCACCCCTAGCGGGTTTTATTACGAGCAGTACTTC. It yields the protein CASSPTPSGFYYEQYF.

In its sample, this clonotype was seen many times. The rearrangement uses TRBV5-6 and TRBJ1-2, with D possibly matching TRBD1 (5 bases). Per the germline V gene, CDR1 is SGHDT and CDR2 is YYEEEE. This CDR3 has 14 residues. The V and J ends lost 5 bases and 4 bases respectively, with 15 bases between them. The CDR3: CASRFKGQGYGYTF. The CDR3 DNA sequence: TGTGCCAGCAGGTTTAAGGGGCAGGGCTATGGCTACACCTTC.

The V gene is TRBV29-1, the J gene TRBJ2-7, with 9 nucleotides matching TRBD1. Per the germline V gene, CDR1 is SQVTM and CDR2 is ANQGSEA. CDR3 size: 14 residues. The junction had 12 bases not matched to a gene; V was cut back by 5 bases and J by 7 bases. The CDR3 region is CSVHSGTGTDEQYF. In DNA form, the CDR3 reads TGCAGCGTTCACTCCGGGACAGGGACTGATGAGCAGTACTTC.

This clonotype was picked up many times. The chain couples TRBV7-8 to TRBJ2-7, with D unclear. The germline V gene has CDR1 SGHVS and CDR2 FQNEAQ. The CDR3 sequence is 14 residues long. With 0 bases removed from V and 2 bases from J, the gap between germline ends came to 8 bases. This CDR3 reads CASSLAGWAYEQYF. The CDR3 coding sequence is TGTGCCAGCAGCTTAGCGGGATGGGCCTACGAGCAGTACTTC.

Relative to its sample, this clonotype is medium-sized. This CDR3 reads CASSLNPSSGRQYF. The DNA of the CDR3 is TGTGCCAGCAGCTTAAATCCTTCTAGCGGGAGGCAATACTTC. The rearrangement joins TRBV7-6 to TRBJ2-7; 11 bases map to TRBD2. V lost 2 bases to trimming and J lost 13 bases; unmatched junction nucleotides: 10. Germline CDR1 SGHVS, CDR2 FNYEAQ. The CDR3 sequence is 14 residues long. The whole variable domain, remainder taken from reference TRBV7-6 and TRBJ2-7, is GAGVSQSPRYKVTKRGQDVALRCDPISGHVSLYWYRQALGQGPEFLTYFNYEAQQDKSGLPNDRFSAERPEGSISTLTIQRTEQRDSAMYRCASSLNPSSGRQYFGPGTRLTVT.

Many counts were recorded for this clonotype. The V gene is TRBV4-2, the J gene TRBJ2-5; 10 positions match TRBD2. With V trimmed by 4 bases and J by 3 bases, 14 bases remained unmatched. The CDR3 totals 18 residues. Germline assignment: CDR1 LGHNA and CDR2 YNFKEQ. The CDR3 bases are TGTGCCAGCAGCCCTACCGGGGCTAGCGGGAGTGGGGAAGAGACCCAGTACTTC. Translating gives CASSPTGASGSGEETQYF.

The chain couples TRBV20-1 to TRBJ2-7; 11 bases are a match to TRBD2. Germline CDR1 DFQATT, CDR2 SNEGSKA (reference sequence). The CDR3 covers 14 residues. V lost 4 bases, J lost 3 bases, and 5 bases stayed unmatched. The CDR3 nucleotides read TGCAGTGCTACTAGCGGGAGGCCTCACTACGAGCAGTACTTC. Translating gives CSATSGRPHYEQYF.

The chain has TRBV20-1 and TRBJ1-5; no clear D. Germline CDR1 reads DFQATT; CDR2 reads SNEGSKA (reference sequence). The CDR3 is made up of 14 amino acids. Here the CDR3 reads CRAGDRRVNQPQHF. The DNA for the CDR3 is TGCAGGGCTGGAGACCGCCGGGTCAATCAGCCCCAGCATTTT.

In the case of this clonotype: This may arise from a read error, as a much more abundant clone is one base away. The CDR3 loop is CASGQDPMNTEAFF. In DNA, the CDR3 is TGTGCCAGCGGCCAAGATCCGATGAACACTGAAGCTTTCTTT. The chain employs TRBV3-1 and TRBJ1-1; no definite D call. CDR1 and CDR2 (germline): LGHDT, YNNKEL (reference sequence). The CDR3 runs 14 residues.

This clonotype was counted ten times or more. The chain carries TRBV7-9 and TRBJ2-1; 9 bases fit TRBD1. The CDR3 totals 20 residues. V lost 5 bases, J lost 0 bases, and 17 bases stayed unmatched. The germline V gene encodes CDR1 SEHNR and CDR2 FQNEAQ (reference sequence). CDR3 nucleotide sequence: TGTGCCAGCAGCGGTCGGGGAACAGGGGGCAATTCCGGCTCCTACAATGAGCAGTTCTTC. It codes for CASSGRGTGGNSGSYNEQFF. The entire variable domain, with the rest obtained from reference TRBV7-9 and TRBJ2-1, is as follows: DTGVSQNPRHKITKRGQNVTFRCDPISEHNRLYWYRQTLGQGPEFLTYFQNEAQLEKSRLLSDRFSAERPKGSFSTLEIQRTEQGDSAMYLCASSGRGTGGNSGSYNEQFFGPGTRLTVL.

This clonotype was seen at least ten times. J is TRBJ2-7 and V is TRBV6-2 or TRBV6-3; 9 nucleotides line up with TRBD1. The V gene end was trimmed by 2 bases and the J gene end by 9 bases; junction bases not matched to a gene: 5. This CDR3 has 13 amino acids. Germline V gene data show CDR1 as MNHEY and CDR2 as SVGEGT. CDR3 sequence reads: CASSYPGQGVQYF. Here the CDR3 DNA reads TGTGCCAGCAGTTACCCGGGACAGGGTGTGCAGTACTTC.

CDR3 sequence reads: CATSEGGGFNEQFF. The CDR3 region has the DNA TGTGCCACCAGTGAGGGCGGGGGGTTCAATGAGCAGTTCTTC. This chain connects TRBV24-1 to TRBJ2-1; TRBD2 agrees at 8 bases. V dropped 4 bases and J dropped 6; count of bases not matched to a gene: 4. CDR3 length equals 14 residues. CDR1 KGHDR and CDR2 SFDVKD come from the germline V gene.

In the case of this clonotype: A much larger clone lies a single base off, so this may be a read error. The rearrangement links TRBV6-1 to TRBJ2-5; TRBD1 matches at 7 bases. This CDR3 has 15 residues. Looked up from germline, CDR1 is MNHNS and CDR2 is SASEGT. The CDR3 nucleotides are TGTGCCAGCAGTACAGGGGCCCTTGACCAAGAGGCCCAGTACTTC. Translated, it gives CASSTGALDQEAQYF.

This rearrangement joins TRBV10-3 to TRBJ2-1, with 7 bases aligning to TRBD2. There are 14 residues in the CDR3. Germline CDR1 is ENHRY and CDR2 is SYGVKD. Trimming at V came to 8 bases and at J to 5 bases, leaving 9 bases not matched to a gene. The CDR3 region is CAIQSGDWDNEQFF. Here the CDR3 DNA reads TGTGCCATCCAGAGCGGGGACTGGGACAATGAGCAGTTCTTC.

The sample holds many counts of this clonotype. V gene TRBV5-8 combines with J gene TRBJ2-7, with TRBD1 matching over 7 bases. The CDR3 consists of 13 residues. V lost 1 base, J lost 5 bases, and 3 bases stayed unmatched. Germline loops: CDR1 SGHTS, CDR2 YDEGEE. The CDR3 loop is CASSLTGVDEQYF. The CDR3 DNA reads TGTGCCAGCAGCTTGACAGGGGTCGACGAGCAGTACTTC.

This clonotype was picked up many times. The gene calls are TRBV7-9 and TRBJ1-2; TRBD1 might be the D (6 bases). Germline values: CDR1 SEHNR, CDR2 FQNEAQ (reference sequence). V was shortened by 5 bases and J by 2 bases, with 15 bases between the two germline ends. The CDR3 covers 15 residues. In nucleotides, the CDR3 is TGTGCCAGCAGCCCAGCACAGGGATGGAACTATGGCTACACCTTC. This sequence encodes CASSPAQGWNYGYTF.

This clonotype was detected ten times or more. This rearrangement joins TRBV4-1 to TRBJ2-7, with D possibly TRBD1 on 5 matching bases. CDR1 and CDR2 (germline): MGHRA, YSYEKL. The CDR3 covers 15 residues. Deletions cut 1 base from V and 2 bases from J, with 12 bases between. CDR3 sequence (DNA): TGCGCCAGCAGCCAAGCTGGACAATCGACCTACGAGCAGTACTTC. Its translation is CASSQAGQSTYEQYF.

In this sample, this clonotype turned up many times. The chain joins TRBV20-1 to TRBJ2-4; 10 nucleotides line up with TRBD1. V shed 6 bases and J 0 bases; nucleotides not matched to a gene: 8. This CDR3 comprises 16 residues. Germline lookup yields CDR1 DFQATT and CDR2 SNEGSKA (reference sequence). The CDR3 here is CSANSWTGGAKNIQYF. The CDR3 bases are TGCAGTGCAAATTCTTGGACAGGGGGAGCCAAAAACATTCAGTACTTC.

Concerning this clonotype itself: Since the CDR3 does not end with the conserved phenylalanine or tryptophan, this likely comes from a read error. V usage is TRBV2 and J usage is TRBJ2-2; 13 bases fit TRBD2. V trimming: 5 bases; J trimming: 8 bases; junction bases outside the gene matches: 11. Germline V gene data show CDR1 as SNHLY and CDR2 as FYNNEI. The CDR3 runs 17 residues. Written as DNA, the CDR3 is TGTGCCAGCAGTTGGACTAGCGGGAGTACATTTGCAGGGGAGCTGTTTTCT. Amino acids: CASSWTSGSTFAGELFS.

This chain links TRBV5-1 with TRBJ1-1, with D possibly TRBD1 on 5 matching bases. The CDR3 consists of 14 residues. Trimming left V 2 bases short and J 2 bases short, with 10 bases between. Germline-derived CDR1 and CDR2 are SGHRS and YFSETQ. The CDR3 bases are TGCGCCAGCAGCTTCCGGGACGCCAACACTGAAGCTTTCTTT. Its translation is CASSFRDANTEAFF. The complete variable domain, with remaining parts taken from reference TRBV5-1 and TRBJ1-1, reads KAGVTQTPRYLIKTRGQQVTLSCSPISGHRSVSWYQQTPGQGLQFLFEYFSETQRNKGNFPGRFSGRQFSNSRSEMNVSTLELGDSALYLCASSFRDANTEAFFGQGTRLTVV.

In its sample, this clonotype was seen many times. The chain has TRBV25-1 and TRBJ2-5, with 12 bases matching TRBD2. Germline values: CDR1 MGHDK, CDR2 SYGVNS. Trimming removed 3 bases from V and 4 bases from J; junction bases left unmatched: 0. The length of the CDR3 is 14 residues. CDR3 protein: CASSETSGRETQYF. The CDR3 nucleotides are TGTGCCAGCAGTGAGACTAGCGGGAGAGAGACCCAGTACTTC.

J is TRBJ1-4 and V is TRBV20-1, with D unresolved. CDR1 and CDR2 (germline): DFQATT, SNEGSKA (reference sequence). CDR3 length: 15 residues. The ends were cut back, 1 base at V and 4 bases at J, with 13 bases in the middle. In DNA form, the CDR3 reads TGCAGTGCTAGAGGCCACTTAGAGGATAATGAAAAACTGTTTTTT. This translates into CSARGHLEDNEKLFF.

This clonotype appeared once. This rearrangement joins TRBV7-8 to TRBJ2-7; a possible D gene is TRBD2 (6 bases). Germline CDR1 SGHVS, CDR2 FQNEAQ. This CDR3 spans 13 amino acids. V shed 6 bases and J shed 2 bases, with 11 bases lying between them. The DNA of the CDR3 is TGTGCCAGCAGTACGGCGGGAACCTACGAGCAGTACTTC. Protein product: CASSTAGTYEQYF.

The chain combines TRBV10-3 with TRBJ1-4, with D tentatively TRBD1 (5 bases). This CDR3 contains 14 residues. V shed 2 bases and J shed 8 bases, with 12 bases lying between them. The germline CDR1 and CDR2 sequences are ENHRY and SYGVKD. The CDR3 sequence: CAISEGRGREKLFF. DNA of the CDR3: TGTGCCATCAGTGAGGGTAGGGGTAGAGAAAAACTGTTTTTT.